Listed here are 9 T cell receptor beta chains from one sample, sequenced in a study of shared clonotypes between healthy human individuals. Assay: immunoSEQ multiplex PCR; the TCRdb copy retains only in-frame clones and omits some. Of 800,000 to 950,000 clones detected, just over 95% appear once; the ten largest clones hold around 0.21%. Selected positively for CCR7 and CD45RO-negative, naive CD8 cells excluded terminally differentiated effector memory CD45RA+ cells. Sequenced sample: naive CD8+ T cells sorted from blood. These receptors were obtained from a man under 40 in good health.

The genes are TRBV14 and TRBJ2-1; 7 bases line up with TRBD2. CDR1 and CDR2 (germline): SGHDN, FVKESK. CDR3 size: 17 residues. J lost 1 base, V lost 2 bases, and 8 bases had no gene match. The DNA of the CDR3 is TGTGCCAGCAGCCAATATCCCGGCGGGGGATCCTACAATGAGCAGTTCTTC. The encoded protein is CASSQYPGGGSYNEQFF.

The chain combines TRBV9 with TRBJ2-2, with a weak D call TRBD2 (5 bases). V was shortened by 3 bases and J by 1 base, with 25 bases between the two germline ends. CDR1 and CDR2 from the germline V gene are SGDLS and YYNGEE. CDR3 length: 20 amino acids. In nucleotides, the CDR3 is TGTGCCAGCAGCGCAGTTCCAGGATTACTAGGTCGGGGGAACACCGGGGAGCTGTTTTTT. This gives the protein CASSAVPGLLGRGNTGELFF. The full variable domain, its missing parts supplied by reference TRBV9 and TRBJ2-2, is DSGVTQTPKHLITATGQRVTLRCSPRSGDLSVYWYQQSLDQGLQFLIQYYNGEERAKGNILERFSAQQFPDLHSELNLSSLELGDSALYFCASSAVPGLLGRGNTGELFFGEGSRLTVL.

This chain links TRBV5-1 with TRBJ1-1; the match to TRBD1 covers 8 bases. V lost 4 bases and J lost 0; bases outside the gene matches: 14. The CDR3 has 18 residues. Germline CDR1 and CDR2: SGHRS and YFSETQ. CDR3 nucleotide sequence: TGCGCCAGCAGCCGGATGGGGTTCGTGGGACAGGTGAACACTGAAGCTTTCTTT. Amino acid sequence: CASSRMGFVGQVNTEAFF. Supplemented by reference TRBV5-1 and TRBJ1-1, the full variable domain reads KAGVTQTPRYLIKTRGQQVTLSCSPISGHRSVSWYQQTPGQGLQFLFEYFSETQRNKGNFPGRFSGRQFSNSRSEMNVSTLELGDSALYLCASSRMGFVGQVNTEAFFGQGTRLTVV.

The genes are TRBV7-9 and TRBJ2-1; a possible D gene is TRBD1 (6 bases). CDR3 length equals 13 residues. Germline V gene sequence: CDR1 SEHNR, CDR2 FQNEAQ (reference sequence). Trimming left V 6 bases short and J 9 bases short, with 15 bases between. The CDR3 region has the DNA TGTGCCAGCAGACCTACAGGGACGGGTGAGCAGTTCTTC. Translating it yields CASRPTGTGEQFF.

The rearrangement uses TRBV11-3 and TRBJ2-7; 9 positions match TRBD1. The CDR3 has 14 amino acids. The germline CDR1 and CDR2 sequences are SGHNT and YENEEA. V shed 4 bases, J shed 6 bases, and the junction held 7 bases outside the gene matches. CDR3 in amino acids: CASSSPGTGSEQYF. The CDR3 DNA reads TGTGCCAGCAGCTCCCCCGGGACAGGGAGCGAGCAGTACTTC.

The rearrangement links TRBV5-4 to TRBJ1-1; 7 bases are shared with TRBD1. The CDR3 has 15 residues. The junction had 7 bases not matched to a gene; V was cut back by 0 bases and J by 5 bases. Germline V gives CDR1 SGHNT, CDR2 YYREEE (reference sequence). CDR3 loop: CASSLVGQAGTEAFF. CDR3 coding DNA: TGTGCCAGCAGCTTGGTTGGACAGGCGGGGACTGAAGCTTTCTTT.

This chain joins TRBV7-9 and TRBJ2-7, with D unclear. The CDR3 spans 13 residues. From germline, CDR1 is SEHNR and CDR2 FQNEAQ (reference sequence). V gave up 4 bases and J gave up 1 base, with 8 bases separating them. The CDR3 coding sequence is TGTGCCAGCAGCTACGACACTTCCTACGAGCAGTACTTC. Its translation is CASSYDTSYEQYF.

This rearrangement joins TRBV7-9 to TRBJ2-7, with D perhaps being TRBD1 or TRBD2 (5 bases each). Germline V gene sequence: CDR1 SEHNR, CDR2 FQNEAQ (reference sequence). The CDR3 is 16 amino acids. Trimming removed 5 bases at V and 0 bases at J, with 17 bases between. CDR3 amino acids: CASSHASGTNSYEQYF. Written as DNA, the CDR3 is TGTGCCAGCAGCCACGCATCCGGGACGAACTCCTACGAGCAGTACTTC.

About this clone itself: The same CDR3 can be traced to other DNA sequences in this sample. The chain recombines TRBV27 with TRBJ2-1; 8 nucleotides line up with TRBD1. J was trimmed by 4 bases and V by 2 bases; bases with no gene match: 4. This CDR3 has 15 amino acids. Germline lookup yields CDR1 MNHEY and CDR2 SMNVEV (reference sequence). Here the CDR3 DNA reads TGTGCCAGCAGTTTAGGACAGGGAGATTACAATGAGCAGTTCTTC. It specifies CASSLGQGDYNEQFF.